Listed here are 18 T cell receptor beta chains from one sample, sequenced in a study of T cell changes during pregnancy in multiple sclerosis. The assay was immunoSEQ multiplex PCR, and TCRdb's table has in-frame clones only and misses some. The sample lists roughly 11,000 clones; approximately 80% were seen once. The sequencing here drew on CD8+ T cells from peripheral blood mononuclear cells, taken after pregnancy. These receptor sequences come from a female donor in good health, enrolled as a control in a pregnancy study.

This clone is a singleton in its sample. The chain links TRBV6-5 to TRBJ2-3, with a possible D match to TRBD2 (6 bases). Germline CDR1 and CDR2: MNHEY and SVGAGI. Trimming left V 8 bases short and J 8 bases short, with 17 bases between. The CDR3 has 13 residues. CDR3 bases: TGTGCCAGCGCCTCCTCGGTGCGGGGTACGCAGTATTTT. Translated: CASASSVRGTQYF.

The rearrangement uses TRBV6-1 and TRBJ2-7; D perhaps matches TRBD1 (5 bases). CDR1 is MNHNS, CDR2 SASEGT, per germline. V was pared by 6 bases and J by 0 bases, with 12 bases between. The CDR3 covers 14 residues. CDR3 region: CASSPAGSSYEQYF. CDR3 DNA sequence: TGTGCCAGCAGCCCGGCAGGGTCCTCCTACGAGCAGTACTTC.

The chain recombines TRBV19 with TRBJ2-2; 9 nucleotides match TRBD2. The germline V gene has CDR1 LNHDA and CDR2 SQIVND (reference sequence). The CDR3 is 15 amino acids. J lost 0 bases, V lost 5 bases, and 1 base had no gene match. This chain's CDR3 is CASSLAGTNTGELFF. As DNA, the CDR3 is TGTGCCAGTAGTCTAGCGGGAACGAACACCGGGGAGCTGTTTTTT.

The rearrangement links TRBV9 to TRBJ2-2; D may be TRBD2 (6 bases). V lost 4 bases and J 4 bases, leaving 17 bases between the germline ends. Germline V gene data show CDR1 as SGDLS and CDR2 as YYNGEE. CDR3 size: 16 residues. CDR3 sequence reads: CASSTPWAGITGELFF. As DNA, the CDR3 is TGTGCCAGCAGCACCCCTTGGGCGGGAATCACCGGGGAGCTGTTTTTT.

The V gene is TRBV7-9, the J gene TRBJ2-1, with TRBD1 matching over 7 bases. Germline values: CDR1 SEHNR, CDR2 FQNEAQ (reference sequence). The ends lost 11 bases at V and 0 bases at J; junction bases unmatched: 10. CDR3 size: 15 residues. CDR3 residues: CARPRGQYSYNEQFF. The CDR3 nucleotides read TGTGCCCGACCAAGGGGACAGTACTCCTACAATGAGCAGTTCTTC. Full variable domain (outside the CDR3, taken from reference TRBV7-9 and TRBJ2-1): DTGVSQNPRHKITKRGQNVTFRCDPISEHNRLYWYRQTLGQGPEFLTYFQNEAQLEKSRLLSDRFSAERPKGSFSTLEIQRTEQGDSAMYLCARPRGQYSYNEQFFGPGTRLTVL.

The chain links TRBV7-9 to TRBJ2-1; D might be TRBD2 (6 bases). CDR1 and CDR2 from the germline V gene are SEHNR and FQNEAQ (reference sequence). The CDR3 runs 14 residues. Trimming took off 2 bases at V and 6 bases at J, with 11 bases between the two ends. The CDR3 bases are TGTGCCAGCAGCTTATCGGAGGGACTCAATGAGCAGTTCTTC. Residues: CASSLSEGLNEQFF.

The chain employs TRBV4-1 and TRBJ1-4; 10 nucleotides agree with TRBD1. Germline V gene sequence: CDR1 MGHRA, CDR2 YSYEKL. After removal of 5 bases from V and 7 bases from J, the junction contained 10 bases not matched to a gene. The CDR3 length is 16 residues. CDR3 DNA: TGCGCCAGCAGCGACTCCCCCGGACAGGGGGGTGAAAAACTGTTTTTT. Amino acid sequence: CASSDSPGQGGEKLFF.

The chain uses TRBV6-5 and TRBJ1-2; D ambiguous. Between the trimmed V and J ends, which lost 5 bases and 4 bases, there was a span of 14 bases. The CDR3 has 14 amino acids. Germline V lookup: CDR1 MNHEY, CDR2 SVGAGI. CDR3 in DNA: TGTGCCAGCAGTAGCCCCGGGTCTGGCTATGGCTACACCTTC. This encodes CASSSPGSGYGYTF.

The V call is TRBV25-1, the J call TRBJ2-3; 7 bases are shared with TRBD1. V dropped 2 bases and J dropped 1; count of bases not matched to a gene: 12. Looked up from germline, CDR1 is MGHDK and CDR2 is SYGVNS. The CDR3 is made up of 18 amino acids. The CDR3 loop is CASSEPLGQVSGTDTQYF. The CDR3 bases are TGTGCCAGCAGTGAACCCCTCGGACAGGTTTCGGGCACAGATACGCAGTATTTT.

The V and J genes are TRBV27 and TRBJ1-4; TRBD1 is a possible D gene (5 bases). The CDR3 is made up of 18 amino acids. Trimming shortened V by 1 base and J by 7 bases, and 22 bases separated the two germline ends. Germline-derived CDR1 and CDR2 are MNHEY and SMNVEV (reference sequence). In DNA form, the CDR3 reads TGTGCCAGCAGTTTATATGGGGGGTCCGGCCTTCCATCTGAAAAACTGTTTTTT. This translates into CASSLYGGSGLPSEKLFF.

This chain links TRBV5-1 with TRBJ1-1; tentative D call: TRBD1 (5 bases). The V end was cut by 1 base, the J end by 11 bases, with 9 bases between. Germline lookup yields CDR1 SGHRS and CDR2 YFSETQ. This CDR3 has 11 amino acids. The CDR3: CASSLQGMAFF. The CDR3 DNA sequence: TGCGCCAGCAGCTTGCAGGGAATGGCTTTCTTT.

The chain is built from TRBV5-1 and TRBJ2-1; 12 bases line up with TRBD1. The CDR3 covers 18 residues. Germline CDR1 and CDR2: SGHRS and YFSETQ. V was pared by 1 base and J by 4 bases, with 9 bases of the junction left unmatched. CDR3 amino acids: CASSLNWDRGPPYNEQFF. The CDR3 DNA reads TGCGCCAGCAGCTTGAATTGGGACAGGGGGCCCCCTTACAATGAGCAGTTCTTC.

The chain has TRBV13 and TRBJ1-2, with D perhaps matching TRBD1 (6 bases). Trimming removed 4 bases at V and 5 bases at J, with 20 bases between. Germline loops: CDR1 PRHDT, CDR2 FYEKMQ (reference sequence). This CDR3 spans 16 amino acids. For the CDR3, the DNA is TGTGCCAGCAGCTCAGGGGTTAGGGGGGGGAAGTATGGCTACACCTTC. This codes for CASSSGVRGGKYGYTF.

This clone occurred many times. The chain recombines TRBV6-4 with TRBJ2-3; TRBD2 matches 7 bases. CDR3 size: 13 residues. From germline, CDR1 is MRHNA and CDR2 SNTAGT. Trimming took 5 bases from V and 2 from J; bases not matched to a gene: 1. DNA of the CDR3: TGTGCCAGCAGTAGCGGGGCCACAGATACGCAGTATTTT. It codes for CASSSGATDTQYF.

The CDR3 coding sequence is TGTGCCAGCAGTTACTCGAACTGGCGGAATGGCTACACCTTC. Encoded protein: CASSYSNWRNGYTF. V is TRBV6-5 and J is TRBJ1-2, with D unresolved. With 0 bases removed from V and 6 bases from J, the gap between germline ends came to 11 bases. This CDR3 contains 14 residues. CDR1 and CDR2 from the germline V gene are MNHEY and SVGAGI.

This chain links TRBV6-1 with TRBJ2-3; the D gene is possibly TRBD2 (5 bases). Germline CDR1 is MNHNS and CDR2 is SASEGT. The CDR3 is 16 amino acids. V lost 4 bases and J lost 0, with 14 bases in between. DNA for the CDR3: TGTGCCAGCAGTGGGAAAGCGGACCCCAGCACAGATACGCAGTATTTT. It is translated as CASSGKADPSTDTQYF.

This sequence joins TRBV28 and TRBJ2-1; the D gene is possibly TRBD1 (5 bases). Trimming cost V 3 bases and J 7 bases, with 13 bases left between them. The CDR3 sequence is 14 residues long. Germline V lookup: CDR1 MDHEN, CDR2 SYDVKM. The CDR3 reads CASSFFTGRNEQFF. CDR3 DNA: TGTGCCAGCAGTTTTTTTACAGGTCGGAATGAGCAGTTCTTC.

The CDR3 loop reads CASQQGGYGYTF. CDR3 DNA sequence: TGTGCCAGCCAACAGGGCGGCTATGGCTACACCTTC. This chain links TRBV7-2 with TRBJ1-2; perhaps TRBD1 as D (6 bases). The CDR3 covers 12 residues. Per germline, CDR1 SGHTA and CDR2 FQGNSA. Between the trimmed V and J ends, which lost 8 bases and 4 bases, there was a span of 11 bases.